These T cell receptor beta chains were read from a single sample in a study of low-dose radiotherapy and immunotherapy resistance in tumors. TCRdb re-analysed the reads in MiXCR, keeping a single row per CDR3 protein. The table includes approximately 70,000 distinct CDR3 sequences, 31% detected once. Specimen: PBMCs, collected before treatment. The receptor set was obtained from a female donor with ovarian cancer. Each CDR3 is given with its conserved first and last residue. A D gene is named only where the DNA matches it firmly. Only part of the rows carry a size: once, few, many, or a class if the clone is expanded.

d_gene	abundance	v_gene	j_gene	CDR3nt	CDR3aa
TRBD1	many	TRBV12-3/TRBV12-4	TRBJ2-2	TGTGCCAGCAGTTTAAAGGGACAGGGAGACGGGGAGCTGTTTTTT	CASSLKGQGDGELFF
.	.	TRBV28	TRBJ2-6	TGTGCCAGCAGTGGGGGTGGGGCCAGCGTCCTGACTTTC	CASSGGGASVLTF
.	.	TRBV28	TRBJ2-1	TGTGCCAGCAGTAGCACCGGGAGCCGAAAAGCTAATGAGCAGTTCTTC	CASSSTGSRKANEQFF
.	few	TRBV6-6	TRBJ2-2	.	CASSYLPPGTSGATGELFFFF
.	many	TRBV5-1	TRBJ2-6	TGCGCCAGCCGGCTGGCCCTGGGGGCCAACGTCCTGACTTTC	CASRLALGANVLTF
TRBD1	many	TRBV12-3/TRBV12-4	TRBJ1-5	TGTGCCAGCAGTTTAGCTTATGTGCAGGGGGGTCAGCCCCAGCATTTT	CASSLAYVQGGQPQHF
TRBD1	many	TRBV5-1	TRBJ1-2	TGCGCCAGCAGCCCAGGGACAGTCGGTAATGGCTACACCTTC	CASSPGTVGNGYTF
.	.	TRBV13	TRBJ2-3	.	CASTNQTALYFCATSELGDTQYF
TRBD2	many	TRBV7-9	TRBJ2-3	TGTGCCAGCAGCGCCCTAGCGGGCGGCACAGATACGCAGTATTTT	CASSALAGGTDTQYF
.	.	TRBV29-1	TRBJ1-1	TGCAGCGTTGCTGTGACCGCTGCCGGAGTTCCCCATTTT	CSVAVTAAGVPHF
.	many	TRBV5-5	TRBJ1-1	TGTGCCAGCAGCTTGGCCCGGTCGAACACTGAAGCTTTCTTT	CASSLARSNTEAFF
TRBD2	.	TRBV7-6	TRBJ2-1	TGTGCCAGCAGCTTAGAGGAGGTTACTAGCGGCTACAATGAGCAGTTCTTC	CASSLEEVTSGYNEQFF
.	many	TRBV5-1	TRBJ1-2	TGCGCCAGCAGCTCGAAGCAGGGAAACTATGGCTACACCTTC	CASSSKQGNYGYTF
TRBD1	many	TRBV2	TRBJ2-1	TGTGCCAGCAGTCGCAGGACAGGGGATGAGCAGTTCTTC	CASSRRTGDEQFF
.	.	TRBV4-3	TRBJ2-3	TGCGCCAGCAGCCAGGGGGGTCACAACACAGATACGCAGTATTTT	CASSQGGHNTDTQYF
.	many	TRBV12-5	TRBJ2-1	TGTGCTAGTGGTTTCCTACAACAGGGAGGGGAGCAGTTCTTC	CASGFLQQGGEQFF
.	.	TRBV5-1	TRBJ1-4	TGCGCCAGCAGCTTGAGTGGCGGGGGCGCGGGCGAAAAACTGTTTTTT	CASSLSGGGAGEKLFF
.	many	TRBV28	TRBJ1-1	TGTGCCAGCAGTACCCAGGGACGGCAGAACACTGAAGCTTTCTTT	CASSTQGRQNTEAFF
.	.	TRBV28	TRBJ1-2	TGTGCCAGCAGTAAAACAGGGAGGGCGGATGGCTACACCTTC	CASSKTGRADGYTF
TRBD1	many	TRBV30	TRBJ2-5	TGTGCCTGGAGTATTAGGACAGGCGTGGGGGAGACCCAGTACTTC	CAWSIRTGVGETQYF
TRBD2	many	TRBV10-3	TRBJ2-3	TGTGCCATCAAAACTAGCGGGGAGGCAGATACGCAGTATTTT	CAIKTSGEADTQYF
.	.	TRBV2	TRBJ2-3	TGTGCCAGCAGTCGTCAATCTAGCACAGATACGCAGTATTTT	CASSRQSSTDTQYF
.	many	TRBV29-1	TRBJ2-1	TGCAGCGTTGATCAGGGGGGGGTTAGGAATGAGCAGTTCTTC	CSVDQGGVRNEQFF
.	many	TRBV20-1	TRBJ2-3	TGCAGTGGGACGGGCGACACAGATACGCAGTATTTT	CSGTGDTDTQYF
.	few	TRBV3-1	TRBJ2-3	TGTGCCAGCAGTCCTGCTCCCCCGGGAAGCACGCAGTATTTT	CASSPAPPGSTQYF
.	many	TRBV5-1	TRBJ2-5	TGCGCCAGCAGCTGGGGGGTCCAAGAGACCCAGTACTTC	CASSWGVQETQYF
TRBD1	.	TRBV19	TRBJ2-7	TGTGCCACTTCCGGGACAGCAAGCTCCTACGAGCAGTACTTC	CATSGTASSYEQYF
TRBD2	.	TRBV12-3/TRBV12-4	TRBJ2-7	TGTGCCAGCAGAGAAACTAGCGGGGGGATCTACGAGCAGTACTTC	CASRETSGGIYEQYF
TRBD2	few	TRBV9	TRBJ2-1	TGTGCCAGCAGCTCACGGCCGGGACTAGCGCTATATAGCTCCTACAATGAGCAGTTCTTC	CASSSRPGLALYSSYNEQFF
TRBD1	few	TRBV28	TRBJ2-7	TGTGCCAGCAGTTTGGGTGGGACAGGGCGCGAGCAGTACTTC	CASSLGGTGREQYF
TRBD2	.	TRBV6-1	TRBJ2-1	TGTGCCAGCAGTAATCTAGCGGCACAATACAATGAGCAGTTCTTC	CASSNLAAQYNEQFF
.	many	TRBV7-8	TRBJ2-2	TGTGCCAGCAGCTTAGCGCGCGGGCGAATTGGGACCGGGGAGCTGTTTTTT	CASSLARGRIGTGELFF
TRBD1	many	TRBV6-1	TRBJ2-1	TGTGCCAGCAGTGAAGCATTCCTCGGGACAGGGAGTTGGTACAATGAGCAGTTCTTC	CASSEAFLGTGSWYNEQFF
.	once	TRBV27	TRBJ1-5	TGTGCCAGCAGTTTAATCTATAGCAATCAGCCCCAGCATTTT	CASSLIYSNQPQHF
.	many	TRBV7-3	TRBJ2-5	TGTGCCAGCAGCTTAAGCGGAGTGGAGACCCAGTACTTC	CASSLSGVETQYF
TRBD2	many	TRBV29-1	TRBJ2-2	TGCAGCGTCCTCGGGGGGGCCCACTCCGGGGAGCTGTTTTTT	CSVLGGAHSGELFF
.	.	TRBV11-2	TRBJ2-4	TGTGCCAGCAGCTTTTCAGGGCTTAACGATAACATTCAGTACTTC	CASSFSGLNDNIQYF
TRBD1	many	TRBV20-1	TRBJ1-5	TGCAGTGCTAAACAGGGGGGGCAGCCCCAGCATTTT	CSAKQGGQPQHF
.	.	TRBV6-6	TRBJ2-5	TGTGCCAGCAGTTACTCGGAGTTTCAAGAGACCCAGTACTTC	CASSYSEFQETQYF
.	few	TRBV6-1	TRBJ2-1	TGTGCCACCCGCACGGATAAGGGACGGAATGAGCAGTTCTTC	CATRTDKGRNEQFF
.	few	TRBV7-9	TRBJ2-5	TGTGCCAGCAGCCCCCCAAAGGGCGGGGAGACCCAGTACTTC	CASSPPKGGETQYF
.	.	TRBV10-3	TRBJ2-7	TGTGCCATCAGTTGGGACCACTCCTACGAGCAGTACTTC	CAISWDHSYEQYF
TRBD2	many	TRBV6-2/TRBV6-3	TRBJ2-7	TGTGCCAGCAGGACTAGCGGGGGGATGTGGGAGCAGTACTTC	CASRTSGGMWEQYF
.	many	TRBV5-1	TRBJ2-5	TGCGCCAGCAGCTTATTTGGCGGCGAGACCCAGTACTTC	CASSLFGGETQYF
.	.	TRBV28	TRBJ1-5	TGTGCCAGCAGTTTAGGCTGGAGGTCTAGCAATCAGCCCCAGCATTTT	CASSLGWRSSNQPQHF
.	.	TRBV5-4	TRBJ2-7	TGTGCCAGCAGCTCCCGGGCCCAGGGAGAGCAGTACTTC	CASSSRAQGEQYF
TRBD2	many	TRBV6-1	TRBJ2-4	TGTGCCAGCAGGACTAGCGGAGCTAAAAACATTCAGTACTTC	CASRTSGAKNIQYF
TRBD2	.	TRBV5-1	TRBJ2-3	TGCGCCAGCAGCTTGGACCAACTAGCGGGAGGGTCGCAGTATTTT	CASSLDQLAGGSQYF
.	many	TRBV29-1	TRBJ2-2	TGCAGCGTTGAACTCCCCCTGGCGAACACCGGGGAGCTGTTTTTT	CSVELPLANTGELFF
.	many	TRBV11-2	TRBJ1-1	TGTGCCAGCAGCTTAAGGGGGGGGGTGAACACTGAAGCTTTCTTT	CASSLRGGVNTEAFF
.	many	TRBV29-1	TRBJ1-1	TGCAGCGGCCAATTGGGGGTAGGGGCTTTCTTT	CSGQLGVGAFF
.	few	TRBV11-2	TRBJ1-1	TGTGCCAGCAGCCACTTCGGTTTGGGGAACACTGAAGCTTTCTTT	CASSHFGLGNTEAFF
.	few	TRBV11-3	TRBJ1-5	TGTGCCAGCAGCTTAGGGGACAATCAGCTCCAGCATTTT	CASSLGDNQLQHF
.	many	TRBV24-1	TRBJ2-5	TGTGCCACCAGTGACTCAGCCGGACAGCGCCAAGAGACCCAGTACTTC	CATSDSAGQRQETQYF